Following are 29 T cell receptor beta chains from one sample sequenced in a study of T cell repertoires in cytomegalovirus infection. TCRdb fed the reads into MiXCR, producing one record per CDR3 protein. In the table there are 100,000 to 150,000 distinct CDR3 sequences, about 24% of which are singletons. No antigens are known for them. Sequencing used PBMCs, sequenced either directly or after in vitro stimulation (not recorded which). The receptor set was obtained from a human donor in good health (CMV status not recorded). Some clones in this sample may be carry-over from other donors' samples.

The gene calls are TRBV24-1 and TRBJ2-1, with 13 bases matching TRBD2. Germline V lookup: CDR1 KGHDR, CDR2 SFDVKD. This CDR3 is 14 amino acids long. V lost 9 bases to trimming and J lost 6 bases; unmatched junction nucleotides: 4. This CDR3 reads CATGTSGNLNEQFF. CDR3 sequence (DNA): TGTGCCACCGGGACTAGCGGGAATCTCAATGAGCAGTTCTTC.

This clonotype was seen repeatedly, ten times or more. The chain has TRBV10-3 and TRBJ1-1; D is unclear. V was trimmed by 3 bases and J by 0 bases, leaving 8 bases between them. Germline loops: CDR1 ENHRY, CDR2 SYGVKD. This CDR3 has 14 amino acids. For the CDR3, the DNA is TGTGCCATCAGTGATTTAGGGCTGAACACTGAAGCTTTCTTT. Encoded protein: CAISDLGLNTEAFF.

V and J are TRBV24-1 and TRBJ2-3; 7 bases fit TRBD2. The CDR3 runs to 14 residues. V gave up 11 bases and J gave up 2 bases; unmatched junction bases: 9. Germline V gene lookup returns CDR1 KGHDR and CDR2 SFDVKD. The CDR3 bases are TGTGCCAGCCGGGGGACTACGGTCACAGATACGCAGTATTTT. Translating it yields CASRGTTVTDTQYF.

This clonotype was seen only a few times. The chain has TRBV29-1 and TRBJ1-5; D gene ambiguous. The CDR3 extends over 14 amino acids. Germline V gene data show CDR1 as SQVTM and CDR2 as ANQGSEA. V was cut by 5 bases and J by 2 bases, with 13 bases left in between. This chain's CDR3 is CSVRDSGGNQPQHF. In DNA form, the CDR3 reads TGCAGCGTTAGGGATTCCGGCGGCAATCAGCCCCAGCATTTT.

The sample holds one count of this clonotype. This sequence joins TRBV27 and TRBJ2-1; D possibly matches TRBD1 or TRBD2 (6 bases each). The CDR3 covers 15 residues. Trimming shortened V by 8 bases and J by 1 base, and 15 bases separated the two germline ends. In germline, CDR1 is MNHEY, CDR2 SMNVEV (reference sequence). The DNA of the CDR3 is TGTGCCAGCTACGGAGGGCAGGGGTCCTACAATGAGCAGTTCTTC. Translation gives CASYGGQGSYNEQFF.

The chain couples TRBV10-3 to TRBJ2-3, with a weak D call TRBD2 (5 bases). The CDR3 contains 14 residues. Trimming removed 7 bases from V and 6 bases from J, with 17 bases in between. Germline V gives CDR1 ENHRY, CDR2 SYGVKD. The DNA for the CDR3 is TGTGCCATCATGAGGGAAGGGCCGCCGGATACGCAGTATTTT. Its protein is CAIMREGPPDTQYF.

In this sample, this clonotype turned up many times. The V call is TRBV6-2 or TRBV6-3, the J call TRBJ2-1; TRBD2 matches at 15 bases. V lost 5 bases and J lost 1; bases outside the gene matches: 3. Germline lookup yields CDR1 MNHEY and CDR2 SVGEGT. CDR3 size: 17 residues. The CDR3 DNA is TGTGCCAGCAGTGACGGACTAGCGGGAGGGTCCTACAATGAGCAGTTCTTC. Translated, it gives CASSDGLAGGSYNEQFF.

There are a few counts of this clonotype. This chain uses TRBV20-1 with TRBJ2-3; 10 bases match TRBD2. Germline lookup yields CDR1 DFQATT and CDR2 SNEGSKA (reference sequence). Germline trimming cut 5 bases from V and 2 bases from J; bases unmatched to any gene: 4. This CDR3 region has 14 residues. The CDR3 nucleotides are TGCAGTGCTTCCGGGACTAGCGCCACAGATACGCAGTATTTT. Translating it yields CSASGTSATDTQYF.

This clonotype was recorded a few times. The gene calls are TRBV7-2 and TRBJ2-3; D is possibly TRBD1 (6 bases). Trimming took off 1 base at V and 0 bases at J, with 8 bases between the two ends. Per the germline V gene, CDR1 is SGHTA and CDR2 is FQGNSA. CDR3 length: 15 residues. CDR3 bases: TGTGCCAGCAGCTTAGTCCAGGGGAGCACAGATACGCAGTATTTT. It yields the protein CASSLVQGSTDTQYF.

At least ten counts were recorded for this clonotype. This chain uses TRBV7-2 with TRBJ1-1, with a tentative D call TRBD1 (6 bases). The length of the CDR3 is 14 residues. Trimming pared 8 bases from V and 6 bases from J, leaving 19 bases between. Germline CDR1 is SGHTA and CDR2 is FQGNSA. The CDR3 coding sequence is TGTGCCAGCTCGATTTCAGGGGTTGGGTCTGAAGCTTTCTTT. Translated, it gives CASSISGVGSEAFF.

Many counts were recorded for this clonotype. V is TRBV7-8 and J is TRBJ2-3; TRBD2 aligns across 10 bases. Germline trimming cut 5 bases from V and 2 bases from J; bases unmatched to any gene: 7. Germline V gene sequence: CDR1 SGHVS, CDR2 FQNEAQ. This CDR3 spans 16 amino acids. In DNA form, the CDR3 reads TGTGCCAGCAGCCCAATACTAGCGGGGAACACAGATACGCAGTATTTT. This translates into CASSPILAGNTDTQYF.

The rearrangement uses TRBV7-2 and TRBJ1-1; D perhaps matches TRBD1 (6 bases). Per the germline V gene, CDR1 is SGHTA and CDR2 is FQGNSA. The CDR3 is 14 residues long. The germline V and J ends were trimmed by 1 base and 5 bases, with 11 bases remaining between them. The DNA for the CDR3 is TGTGCCAGCAGCTTAGGGCAGGGGTGGACTGAAGCTTTCTTT. Its translation is CASSLGQGWTEAFF.

The V gene is TRBV29-1, the J gene TRBJ2-3, with 8 bases lining up with TRBD2. Unmatched junction bases numbered 10, after V lost 5 bases and J lost 6 bases. CDR1 is SQVTM and CDR2 is ANQGSEA in the germline V gene. This CDR3 has 14 residues. DNA of the CDR3: TGCAGCGTTCCCCCCCTTAGCGGGATGGATACGCAGTATTTT. Protein product: CSVPPLSGMDTQYF.

The table lists this clonotype with a few counts. The chain has TRBV18 and TRBJ2-4; no firm D call. The CDR3 runs to 18 residues. V lost 5 bases, J lost 1 base, and 21 bases lay in between. Germline V CDR1 and CDR2: KGHSH, LQKENI. The CDR3 DNA reads TGTGCCAGCTCAACGAATCCTTTAGAGAGGACGGCCAAAAACATTCAGTACTTC. Amino acids: CASSTNPLERTAKNIQYF.

This clonotype was observed many times. The chain employs TRBV7-9 and TRBJ2-1, with 8 bases aligning to TRBD2. V shed 0 bases, J shed 0 bases, and the junction held 1 base outside the gene matches. The CDR3 contains 16 residues. Germline lookup yields CDR1 SEHNR and CDR2 FQNEAQ (reference sequence). Here the CDR3 reads CASSLASGSSYNEQFF. In nucleotides, the CDR3 is TGTGCCAGCAGCTTAGCGAGCGGGAGCTCCTACAATGAGCAGTTCTTC.

The rearrangement uses TRBV28 and TRBJ2-5; TRBD2 matches 12 bases. Germline loops: CDR1 MDHEN, CDR2 SYDVKM. With 5 bases clipped from V and 4 bases from J, the junction kept 8 bases outside the gene matches. CDR3 length: 16 residues. This CDR3 is CASSLLTSGRSETQYF. As DNA, the CDR3 is TGTGCCAGCAGTCTACTGACTAGCGGGAGATCAGAGACCCAGTACTTC.

This clonotype appeared a single time. The genes are TRBV2 and TRBJ2-2, with 10 nucleotides matching TRBD2. The CDR3 loop spans 16 amino acids. After removal of 7 bases from V and 0 bases from J, the junction contained 5 bases not matched to a gene. Germline CDR1 SNHLY, CDR2 FYNNEI. This CDR3 is CASILAGGANTGELFF. The CDR3 DNA follows: TGTGCCAGCATTTTAGCGGGAGGAGCGAACACCGGGGAGCTGTTTTTT.

The chain links TRBV6-5 to TRBJ2-7, with D tentatively TRBD1 (6 bases). Germline V gene sequence: CDR1 MNHEY, CDR2 SVGAGI. The V and J ends lost 6 bases and 2 bases respectively, with 8 bases between them. CDR3 length equals 12 residues. The CDR3 sequence is CASRDRTYEQYF. Here the CDR3 DNA reads TGTGCCAGCAGGGACAGAACCTACGAGCAGTACTTC.

This clonotype was picked up a small number of times. The V gene is TRBV28, the J gene TRBJ1-2; TRBD1 agrees at 9 bases. CDR1 and CDR2 (germline): MDHEN, SYDVKM. After removal of 6 bases from V and 2 bases from J, the junction contained 1 base not matched to a gene. CDR3 size: 13 residues. Here the CDR3 reads CASRGTGNYGYTF. The CDR3 nucleotides are TGTGCCAGCAGGGGGACAGGGAACTATGGCTACACCTTC.

This chain links TRBV6-5 with TRBJ1-5; tentatively, D is TRBD1 (5 bases). Germline V gene lookup returns CDR1 MNHEY and CDR2 SVGAGI. V lost 5 bases and J 4 bases, leaving 15 bases between the germline ends. There are 15 residues in the CDR3. The CDR3 DNA reads as TGTGCCAGCAGTGCCCAGGGAAGAGGGAATCAGCCCCAGCATTTT. It yields the protein CASSAQGRGNQPQHF.

This clonotype was counted at least ten times. The chain has TRBV7-2 and TRBJ2-3, with 8 bases aligning to TRBD2. V shed 1 base, J shed 3 bases, and the junction held 6 bases outside the gene matches. This CDR3 has 16 residues. Looked up from germline, CDR1 is SGHTA and CDR2 is FQGNSA. The CDR3, as DNA: TGTGCCAGCAGCTTAGTGTCAACGGGAGGGACAGATACGCAGTATTTT. Protein: CASSLVSTGGTDTQYF.

This clonotype was picked up a small number of times. The V and J genes are TRBV20-1 and TRBJ2-5, with 7 bases that match TRBD2. Germline assignment: CDR1 DFQATT and CDR2 SNEGSKA (reference sequence). The ends lost 4 bases at V and 4 bases at J; junction bases unmatched: 12. The CDR3 extends over 15 amino acids. The CDR3 protein is CSATRSAGAGETQYF. DNA for the CDR3: TGCAGTGCTACTCGATCCGCGGGAGCGGGAGAGACCCAGTACTTC.

The chain has TRBV11-2 and TRBJ2-1; 14 bases line up with TRBD2. Germline CDR1 SGHAT, CDR2 FQNNGV. CDR3 length: 16 amino acids. The V gene end was trimmed by 4 bases and the J gene end by 4 bases; junction bases not matched to a gene: 3. The CDR3 is CASSSRLAGGYNEQFF. Here the CDR3 DNA reads TGTGCCAGCAGCTCCAGACTAGCGGGAGGGTACAATGAGCAGTTCTTC.

The chain joins TRBV2 to TRBJ1-1, with 9 bases that match TRBD1. V gave up 11 bases and J gave up 5 bases; unmatched junction bases: 9. There are 13 residues in the CDR3. CDR1 and CDR2 (germline): SNHLY, FYNNEI. CDR3 sequence: CAGTGTGRTEAFF. The CDR3, as DNA: TGTGCCGGAACCGGGACAGGGAGGACTGAAGCTTTCTTT.

This chain connects TRBV7-6 to TRBJ2-7; D unresolved. CDR1 SGHVS and CDR2 FNYEAQ come from the germline V gene. V was shortened by 6 bases and J by 0 bases, with 9 bases between the two germline ends. The CDR3 has 13 residues. The CDR3 region has the DNA TGTGCCAGCAGACCTGCCAGCTCCTACGAGCAGTACTTC. It is translated as CASRPASSYEQYF. Using reference TRBV7-6 and TRBJ2-7 for the parts outside the CDR3, the full variable domain is GAGVSQSPRYKVTKRGQDVALRCDPISGHVSLYWYRQALGQGPEFLTYFNYEAQQDKSGLPNDRFSAERPEGSISTLTIQRTEQRDSAMYRCASRPASSYEQYFGPGTRLTVT.

This chain joins TRBV19 and TRBJ1-5; TRBD1 agrees at 10 bases. Losses at the gene ends were 10 bases for V and 4 bases for J; bases not matched to a gene: 10. Looked up from germline, CDR1 is LNHDA and CDR2 is SQIVND (reference sequence). The CDR3 extends over 15 amino acids. CDR3 sequence: CATTQRGQGNQPQHF. In DNA, the CDR3 is TGTGCCACCACCCAAAGGGGACAGGGGAATCAGCCCCAGCATTTT.

The chain joins TRBV12-3 or TRBV12-4 to TRBJ1-4; D is uncertain. The CDR3 covers 13 residues. Trimming pared 11 bases from V and 7 bases from J, leaving 17 bases between. CDR3 sequence (DNA): TGTGCCGCAGCCCGTGGGGATTCTGAAAAACTGTTTTTT. It yields the protein CAAARGDSEKLFF.

This clonotype was seen a handful of times. The V and J genes are TRBV12-3 or TRBV12-4 and TRBJ2-1, with 13 bases fitting TRBD2. V shed 6 bases and J 4 bases; nucleotides not matched to a gene: 6. The CDR3 spans 16 residues. CDR3 nucleotide sequence: TGTGCCAGCAGGGGACTAGCGGGACTTCCTTACAATGAGCAGTTCTTC. Translated: CASRGLAGLPYNEQFF.

The chain uses TRBV7-2 and TRBJ1-4; 9 nucleotides line up with TRBD1. CDR1 and CDR2 from the germline V gene are SGHTA and FQGNSA. This CDR3 is 17 amino acids long. J gave up 8 bases and V 10 bases, and 20 bases lay outside the gene matches. The CDR3 bases are TGTGCCAACAGGAGCACCGAGCCGGGACAGGGACGGGAAAAACTGTTTTTT. Translating it yields CANRSTEPGQGREKLFF.